These 22 T cell receptor beta chains were sequenced from one sample in a study of blood T cell repertoires in COVID-19. This table comes from immunoSEQ multiplex PCR, and its TCRdb copy is limited to in-frame clones, with some not included. The sample records about 350,000 clones, roughly 84% being singletons. Sequenced material: PBMCs or T cells enriched from blood (not recorded which). The receptor set was obtained from a woman in her 30s who had recovered from COVID-19.

The chain recombines TRBV5-6 with TRBJ2-7, with D perhaps TRBD2 (6 bases). The CDR3 has 15 amino acids. Per germline, CDR1 SGHDT and CDR2 YYEEEE. Between the trimmed V and J ends, which lost 4 bases and 0 bases, there was a span of 14 bases. This chain's CDR3 is CASSPTGGPSYEQYF. CDR3 bases: TGTGCCAGCAGCCCCACCGGGGGACCCTCCTACGAGCAGTACTTC. Together with reference TRBV5-6 and TRBJ2-7, the CDR3 gives the full variable domain: DAGVTQSPTHLIKTRGQQVTLRCSPKSGHDTVSWYQQALGQGPQFIFQYYEEEERQRGNFPDRFSGHQFPNYSSELNVNALLLGDSALYLCASSPTGGPSYEQYFGPGTRLTVT.

The J gene is TRBJ1-2, the V gene TRBV29-1, with a tentative D call TRBD1 (6 bases). CDR1 and CDR2 from the germline V gene are SQVTM and ANQGSEA. The CDR3 runs to 14 residues. Trimming cost V 4 bases and J 4 bases, with 16 bases left between them. CDR3 amino acids: CSVGIQDSIYGYTF. DNA of the CDR3: TGCAGCGTTGGGATACAGGACAGCATCTATGGCTACACCTTC. The whole variable domain, remainder taken from reference TRBV29-1 and TRBJ1-2, is SAVISQKPSRDICQRGTSLTIQCQVDSQVTMMFWYRQQPGQSLTLIATANQGSEATYESGFVIDKFPISRPNLTFSTLTVSNMSPEDSSIYLCSVGIQDSIYGYTFGSGTRLTVV.

V usage is TRBV14 and J usage is TRBJ2-1; 7 bases map to TRBD2. CDR3 size: 19 residues. The V and J ends lost 1 base and 3 bases, in that order; junction bases with no gene match: 15. The germline gives CDR1 SGHDN, CDR2 FVKESK. Here the CDR3 DNA reads TGTGCCAGCAGCCAAGGCCGGGAGGTGCGGACTAGGAACTACAATGAGCAGTTCTTC. Translated, it gives CASSQGREVRTRNYNEQFF.

This chain connects TRBV7-9 to TRBJ1-2, with 7 bases that match TRBD1. Germline loops: CDR1 SEHNR, CDR2 FQNEAQ (reference sequence). The CDR3 length is 14 residues. The J segment lost 5 bases and the V segment lost 2 bases, leaving 5 bases of the junction unmatched. The DNA for the CDR3 is TGTGCCAGCAGCTTAAGGGGGCGCGGGTATGGCTACACCTTC. Translation: CASSLRGRGYGYTF.

This chain uses TRBV29-1 with TRBJ1-1; 9 positions agree with TRBD1. The germline V gene has CDR1 SQVTM and CDR2 ANQGSEA. J lost 5 bases, V lost 4 bases, and 5 bases had no gene match. This CDR3 region has 13 residues. The CDR3 here is CSVAPGQGTEAFF. The CDR3 DNA is TGCAGCGTTGCTCCGGGACAGGGTACTGAAGCTTTCTTT.

This clone was recorded a few times. The V gene is TRBV3-1 (or the pseudogene TRBV3-2), the J gene TRBJ1-4; no firm D call. The CDR3 is made up of 15 amino acids. The germline CDR1 and CDR2 sequences are LGHDT and YNNKEL (reference sequence). V lost 4 bases to trimming and J lost 5 bases, with 14 bases between them. The CDR3 coding sequence is TGTGCCAGCAGCCCGAGTTTGCCACCGAATGAAAAACTGTTTTTT. This sequence encodes CASSPSLPPNEKLFF.

The chain joins TRBV28 to TRBJ1-6, with TRBD1 as a possible D gene (5 bases). V lost 5 bases to trimming and J lost 7 bases, with 18 bases between them. This CDR3 comprises 16 residues. Germline CDR1 and CDR2: MDHEN and SYDVKM. The CDR3 here is CASSKTLHRSNSPLHF. The CDR3 nucleotides are TGTGCCAGCAGTAAAACTCTCCACAGGTCAAATTCACCCCTCCACTTT. Full variable domain (missing parts from reference TRBV28 and TRBJ1-6): DVKVTQSSRYLVKRTGEKVFLECVQDMDHENMFWYRQDPGLGLRLIYFSYDVKMKEKGDIPEGYSVSREKKERFSLILESASTNQTSMYLCASSKTLHRSNSPLHFGNGTRLTVT.

The V gene is TRBV5-1, the J gene TRBJ1-4; D is possibly TRBD1 (6 bases). This CDR3 contains 14 residues. CDR1 and CDR2 (germline): SGHRS, YFSETQ. With 3 bases removed from V and 4 bases from J, the gap between germline ends came to 10 bases. In nucleotides, the CDR3 is TGCGCCAGCAGCTCCCGGGACATTAATGAAAAACTGTTTTTT. It encodes CASSSRDINEKLFF.

Of note for this clone: Sequence at one end of the junction differs from germline and may be a read error. V gene TRBV5-8 combines with J gene TRBJ2-3; 11 bases line up with TRBD2. This CDR3 spans 15 amino acids. Germline-derived CDR1 and CDR2 are SGHTS and YDEGEE. The CDR3 loop is CASSATSGSRDTQYF. The CDR3 DNA is TGTGCCAGCAGCGCCACTAGCGGGAGCAGAGATACGCAGTATTTT.

This chain connects TRBV5-1 to TRBJ1-2, with 9 bases matching TRBD1. Germline-derived CDR1 and CDR2 are SGHRS and YFSETQ. V lost 4 bases, J lost 7 bases, and 8 bases stayed unmatched. The CDR3 sequence is 14 residues long. CDR3 amino acids: CASSPGQGKAGYTF. The CDR3 bases are TGCGCCAGCAGCCCCGGACAGGGGAAGGCTGGCTACACCTTC.

The chain has TRBV3-1 (or the pseudogene TRBV3-2) and TRBJ1-3, with D perhaps matching TRBD1 (5 bases). There are 14 residues in the CDR3. Per germline, CDR1 LGHDT and CDR2 YNNKEL (reference sequence). V was shortened by 2 bases and J by 4 bases, with 9 bases between the two germline ends. The CDR3 here is CASSQWRDGNTIYF. Here the CDR3 DNA reads TGTGCCAGCAGCCAATGGAGGGACGGAAACACCATATATTTT.

The rearrangement joins TRBV19 to TRBJ1-6, with a possible D match to TRBD1 (5 bases). Trimming took 5 bases from V and 7 from J, leaving 9 bases between them. The CDR3 totals 13 residues. CDR1 is LNHDA, CDR2 SQIVND, per germline (reference sequence). CDR3 DNA: TGTGCCAGTAGTCCTAGACAGAATTCACCCCTCCACTTT. It encodes CASSPRQNSPLHF.

The chain carries TRBV9 and TRBJ1-1; TRBD1 aligns across 7 bases. The CDR3 extends over 14 amino acids. The trim removed 4 bases at V and 1 base at J, leaving 4 bases unmatched. Germline CDR1 SGDLS, CDR2 YYNGEE. The CDR3 coding sequence is TGTGCCAGCAGCCCGGGACAGACGAACACTGAAGCTTTCTTT. Residues: CASSPGQTNTEAFF.

This CDR3 is CASSPGGGAETQYF. The DNA for the CDR3 is TGTGCCAGCTCACCAGGAGGGGGGGCCGAGACCCAGTACTTC. This chain connects TRBV18 to TRBJ2-5; D may be TRBD2 (7 bases). The CDR3 totals 14 residues. Germline V gives CDR1 KGHSH, CDR2 LQKENI. Deletions cut 2 bases from V and 5 bases from J, with 12 bases between.

The rearrangement uses TRBV7-2 and TRBJ2-7; 8 positions match TRBD2. The CDR3 runs 16 residues. Germline V gene data show CDR1 as SGHTA and CDR2 as FQGNSA. V lost 4 bases to trimming and J lost 2 bases; unmatched junction nucleotides: 10. The CDR3 nucleotides read TGTGCCAGCAGCTCGTGGACTAGCTGGGATCCCTACGAGCAGTACTTC. Encoded protein: CASSSWTSWDPYEQYF. The full variable domain, completed using reference TRBV7-2 and TRBJ2-7, is GAGVSQSPSNKVTEKGKDVELRCDPISGHTALYWYRQSLGQGLEFLIYFQGNSAPDKSGLPSDRFSAERTGGSVSTLTIQRTQQEDSAVYLCASSSWTSWDPYEQYFGPGTRLTVT.

J is TRBJ1-5 and V is TRBV29-1, with 7 bases lining up with TRBD1. This CDR3 has 13 amino acids. Germline assignment: CDR1 SQVTM and CDR2 ANQGSEA. Trimming at V came to 7 bases and at J to 2 bases, leaving 5 bases not matched to a gene. The chain's CDR3 is CSAQGGGNQPQHF. Written as DNA, the CDR3 is TGCAGCGCGCAGGGGGGCGGCAATCAGCCCCAGCATTTT.

The CDR3 protein is CASSRDTLDYGYTF. CDR3 coding DNA: TGTGCCAGTAGCCGGGACACCTTAGACTATGGCTACACCTTC. This chain joins TRBV19 and TRBJ1-2; the D gene is possibly TRBD1 (6 bases). The ends were cut back, 6 bases at V and 3 bases at J, with 14 bases in the middle. The CDR3 contains 14 residues. CDR1 and CDR2 (germline): LNHDA, SQIVND (reference sequence).

This chain joins TRBV3-1 (or the pseudogene TRBV3-2) and TRBJ2-7, with TRBD2 matching over 8 bases. The CDR3 runs to 14 residues. V gave up 1 base and J gave up 6 bases; unmatched junction bases: 5. In germline, CDR1 is LGHDT, CDR2 YNNKEL (reference sequence). Written as DNA, the CDR3 is TGTGCCAGCAGCCAAGCGGGAGGGCCCTCCGAGCAGTACTTC. Translation gives CASSQAGGPSEQYF.

The chain combines TRBV12-5 with TRBJ2-2, with 7 bases matching TRBD2. The CDR3 totals 16 residues. Germline V gene data show CDR1 as LGHNT and CDR2 as FRNRAP. V dropped 7 bases and J dropped 0; count of bases not matched to a gene: 8. The CDR3 region has the DNA TGTGCTAGTGCCCCTCCCGGGACTACGAACACCGGGGAGCTGTTTTTT. This translates into CASAPPGTTNTGELFF. The whole variable domain, filled in from reference TRBV12-5 and TRBJ2-2, reads DARVTQTPRHKVTEMGQEVTMRCQPILGHNTVFWYRQTMMQGLELLAYFRNRAPLDDSGMPKDRFSAEMPDATLATLKIQPSEPRDSAVYFCASAPPGTTNTGELFFGEGSRLTVL.

The CDR3 sequence: CASSLVRSSYNEQFF. The CDR3, as DNA: TGTGCCAGCTCACTCGTTCGGAGCTCCTACAATGAGCAGTTCTTC. The chain uses TRBV18 and TRBJ2-1; D is ambiguous. V was clipped by 4 bases and J by 0 bases, with 10 bases between them. The CDR3 is made up of 15 amino acids. Germline V gene sequence: CDR1 KGHSH, CDR2 LQKENI. Full variable domain (missing parts from reference TRBV18 and TRBJ2-1): NAGVMQNPRHLVRRRGQEARLRCSPMKGHSHVYWYRQLPEEGLKFMVYLQKENIIDESGMPKERFSAEFPKEGPSILRIQQVVRGDSAAYFCASSLVRSSYNEQFFGPGTRLTVL.

Comments on this clone: The sample has other DNA sequences that encode this CDR3 too. The chain links TRBV19 to TRBJ1-1; D may be TRBD1 (5 bases). The CDR3 length is 12 residues. Germline lookup yields CDR1 LNHDA and CDR2 SQIVND (reference sequence). V was cut by 6 bases and J by 7 bases, with 12 bases left in between. The CDR3 bases are TGTGCCAGTAGGAGGGGACTACTTGAAGCTTTCTTT. Amino acids: CASRRGLLEAFF.

This clone has only one observation. V and J are TRBV6-5 and TRBJ2-1; 7 bases fit TRBD1. J was trimmed by 2 bases and V by 6 bases; bases with no gene match: 7. Germline V gene lookup returns CDR1 MNHEY and CDR2 SVGAGI. The CDR3 sequence is 15 residues long. The CDR3 loop reads CASSRDSSPYNEQFF. In DNA form, the CDR3 reads TGTGCCAGCAGCCGGGACAGTTCCCCCTACAATGAGCAGTTCTTC.